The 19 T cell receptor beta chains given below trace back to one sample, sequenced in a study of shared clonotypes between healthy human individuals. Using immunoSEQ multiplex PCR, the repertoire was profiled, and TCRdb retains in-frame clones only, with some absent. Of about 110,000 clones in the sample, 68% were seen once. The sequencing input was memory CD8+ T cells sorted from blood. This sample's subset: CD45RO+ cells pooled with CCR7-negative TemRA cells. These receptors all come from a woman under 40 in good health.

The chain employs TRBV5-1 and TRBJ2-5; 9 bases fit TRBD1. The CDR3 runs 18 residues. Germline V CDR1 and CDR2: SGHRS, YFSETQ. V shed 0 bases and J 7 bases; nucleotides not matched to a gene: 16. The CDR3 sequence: CASSLGWRRTGDFGTQYF. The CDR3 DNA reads TGCGCCAGCAGCTTGGGGTGGAGGCGGACAGGGGATTTCGGGACCCAGTACTTC. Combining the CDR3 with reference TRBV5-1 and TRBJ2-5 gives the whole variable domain KAGVTQTPRYLIKTRGQQVTLSCSPISGHRSVSWYQQTPGQGLQFLFEYFSETQRNKGNFPGRFSGRQFSNSRSEMNVSTLELGDSALYLCASSLGWRRTGDFGTQYFGPGTRLLVL.

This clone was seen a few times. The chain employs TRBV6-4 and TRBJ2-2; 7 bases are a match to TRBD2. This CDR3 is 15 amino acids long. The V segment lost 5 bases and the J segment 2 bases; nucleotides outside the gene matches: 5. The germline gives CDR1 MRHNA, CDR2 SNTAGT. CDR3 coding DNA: TGTGCCAGCAGTCTGGGCGGGAGTAACACCGGGGAGCTGTTTTTT. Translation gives CASSLGGSNTGELFF.

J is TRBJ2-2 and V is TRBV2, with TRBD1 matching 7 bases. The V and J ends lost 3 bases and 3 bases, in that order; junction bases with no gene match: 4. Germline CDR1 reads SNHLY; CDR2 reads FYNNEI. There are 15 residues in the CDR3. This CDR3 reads CASSETGSYTGELFF. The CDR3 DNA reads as TGTGCCAGCAGTGAGACAGGGAGTTACACCGGGGAGCTGTTTTTT.

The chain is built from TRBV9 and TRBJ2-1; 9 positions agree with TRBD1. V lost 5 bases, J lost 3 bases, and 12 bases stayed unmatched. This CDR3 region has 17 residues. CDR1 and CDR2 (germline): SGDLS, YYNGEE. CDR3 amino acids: CASSSYRDRVVYNEQFF. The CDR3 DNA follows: TGTGCCAGCAGTAGCTACCGGGACAGGGTTGTCTACAATGAGCAGTTCTTC.

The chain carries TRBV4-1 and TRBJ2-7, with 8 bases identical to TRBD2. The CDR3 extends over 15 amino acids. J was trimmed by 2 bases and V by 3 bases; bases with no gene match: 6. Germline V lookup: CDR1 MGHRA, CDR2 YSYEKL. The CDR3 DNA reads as TGCGCCAGCAGCCAGGCGGGGGGCCGAACCTACGAGCAGTACTTC. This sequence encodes CASSQAGGRTYEQYF.

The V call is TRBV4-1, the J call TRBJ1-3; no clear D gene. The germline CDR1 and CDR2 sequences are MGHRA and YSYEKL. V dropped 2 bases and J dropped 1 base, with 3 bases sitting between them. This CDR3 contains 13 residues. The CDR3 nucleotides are TGCGCCAGCAGCCAAAGTTCTGGAAACACCATATATTTT. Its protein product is CASSQSSGNTIYF.

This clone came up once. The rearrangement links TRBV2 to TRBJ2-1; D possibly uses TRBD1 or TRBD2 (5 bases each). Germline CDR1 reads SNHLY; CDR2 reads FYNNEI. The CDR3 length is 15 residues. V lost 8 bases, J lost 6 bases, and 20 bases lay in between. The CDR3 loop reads CASELLWGLVNEQFF. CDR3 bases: TGTGCCAGCGAACTTCTTTGGGGGTTAGTCAATGAGCAGTTCTTC.

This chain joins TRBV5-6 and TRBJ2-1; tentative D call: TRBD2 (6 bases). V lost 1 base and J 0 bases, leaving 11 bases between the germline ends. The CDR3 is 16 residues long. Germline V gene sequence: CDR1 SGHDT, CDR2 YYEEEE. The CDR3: CASSLWVAASYNEQFF. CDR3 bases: TGTGCCAGCAGCTTGTGGGTAGCGGCCTCCTACAATGAGCAGTTCTTC.

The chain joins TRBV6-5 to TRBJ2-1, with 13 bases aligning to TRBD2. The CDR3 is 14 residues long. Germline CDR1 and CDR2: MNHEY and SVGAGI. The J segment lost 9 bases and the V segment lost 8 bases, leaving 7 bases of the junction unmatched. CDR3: CASRRTSGSGEQFF. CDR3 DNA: TGTGCCAGCCGACGGACTAGCGGGAGCGGTGAGCAGTTCTTC.

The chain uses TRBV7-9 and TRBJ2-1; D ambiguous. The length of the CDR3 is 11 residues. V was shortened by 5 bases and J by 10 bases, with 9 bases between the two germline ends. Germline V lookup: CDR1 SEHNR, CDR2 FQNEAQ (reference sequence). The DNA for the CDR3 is TGTGCCAGCAGCGCGCTAGGGGAGCAGTTCTTC. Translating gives CASSALGEQFF.

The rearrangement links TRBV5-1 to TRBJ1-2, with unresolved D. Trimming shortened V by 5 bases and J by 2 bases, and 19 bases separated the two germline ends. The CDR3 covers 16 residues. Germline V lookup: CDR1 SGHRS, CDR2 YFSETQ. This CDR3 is CASSTSGERPNYGYTF. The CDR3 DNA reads TGCGCCAGCAGTACCTCGGGAGAACGGCCAAACTATGGCTACACCTTC.

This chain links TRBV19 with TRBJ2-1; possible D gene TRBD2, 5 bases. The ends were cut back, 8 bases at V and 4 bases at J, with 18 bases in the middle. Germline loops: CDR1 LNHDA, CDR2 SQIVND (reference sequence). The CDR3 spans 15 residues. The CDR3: CASSREGEGYNEQFF. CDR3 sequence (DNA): TGTGCCAGTTCACGAGAGGGCGAGGGTTACAATGAGCAGTTCTTC.

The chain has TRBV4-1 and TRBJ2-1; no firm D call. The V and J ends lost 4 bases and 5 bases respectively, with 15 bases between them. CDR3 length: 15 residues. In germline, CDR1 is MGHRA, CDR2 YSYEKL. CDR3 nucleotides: TGCGCCAGCAGCCCAATTGGGTCTGTGAACAATGAGCAGTTCTTC. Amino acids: CASSPIGSVNNEQFF.

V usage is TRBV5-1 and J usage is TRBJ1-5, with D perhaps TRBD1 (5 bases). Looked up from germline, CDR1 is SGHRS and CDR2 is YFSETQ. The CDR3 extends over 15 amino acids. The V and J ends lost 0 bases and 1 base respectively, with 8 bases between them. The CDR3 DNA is TGCGCCAGCAGCTTGGGGACAACCAGCAATCAGCCCCAGCATTTT. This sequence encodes CASSLGTTSNQPQHF.

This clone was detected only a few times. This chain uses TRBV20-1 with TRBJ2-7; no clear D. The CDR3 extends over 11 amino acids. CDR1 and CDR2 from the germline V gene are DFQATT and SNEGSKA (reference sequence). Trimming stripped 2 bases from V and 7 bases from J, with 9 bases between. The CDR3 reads CSARYVWEQYF. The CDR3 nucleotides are TGCAGTGCTAGATATGTCTGGGAGCAGTACTTC.

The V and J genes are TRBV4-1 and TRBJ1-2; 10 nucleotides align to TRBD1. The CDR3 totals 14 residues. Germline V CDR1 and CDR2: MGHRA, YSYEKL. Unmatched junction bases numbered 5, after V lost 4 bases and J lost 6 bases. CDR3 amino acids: CASSLAGTGDGYTF. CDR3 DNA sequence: TGCGCCAGCAGCCTTGCCGGGACAGGGGATGGCTACACCTTC.

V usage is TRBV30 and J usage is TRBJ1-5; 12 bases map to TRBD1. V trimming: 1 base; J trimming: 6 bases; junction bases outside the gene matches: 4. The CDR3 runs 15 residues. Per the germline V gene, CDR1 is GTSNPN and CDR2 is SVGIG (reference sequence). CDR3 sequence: CAWSAGTGGGQPQHF. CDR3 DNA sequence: TGTGCCTGGAGTGCTGGGACAGGGGGCGGTCAGCCCCAGCATTTT.

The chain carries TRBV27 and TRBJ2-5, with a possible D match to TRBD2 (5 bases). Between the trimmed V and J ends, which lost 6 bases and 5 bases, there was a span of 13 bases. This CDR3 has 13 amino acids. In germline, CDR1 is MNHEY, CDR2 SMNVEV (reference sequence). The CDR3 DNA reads TGTGCCAGCAGCGGGCTCTCGGGGGAGACCCAGTACTTC. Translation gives CASSGLSGETQYF.

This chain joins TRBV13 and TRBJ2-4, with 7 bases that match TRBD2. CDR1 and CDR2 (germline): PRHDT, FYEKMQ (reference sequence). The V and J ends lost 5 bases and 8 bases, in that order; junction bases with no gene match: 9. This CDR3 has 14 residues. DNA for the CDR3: TGTGCCAGCAGCCAGCGGGGCGGGACGGACATTCAGTACTTC. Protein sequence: CASSQRGGTDIQYF.